The present T cell receptor (beta chain) was sequenced within a study of vaccination effects on CD4 cells after COVID-19. Whole-study context: Each person got two doses of an mRNA SARS-CoV-2 vaccine, BNT162b2 or mRNA-1273.

Profiling relied on immunoSEQ multiplex PCR, and the TCRdb table lists in-frame clones only, not all of them. This sample has about 73,000 clones, with 65% to 80% found just once. On this clone itself: The target antigen is unknown.

Regarding the study as a whole: Late in the post-vaccination period, infection-induced and vaccine-induced clones underwent marked clonal contraction. Convalescent patients were scarce, and early post-infection timepoints were absent.

Antigen-specific CD4+ T cells were first expanded with viral peptide pools by the ViraFEST assay and only then sequenced. With more than nine days of culture completed, CD4+ T cells were isolated. Having tested negative for nucleocapsid antibodies, the vaccine recipients showed no prior SARS-CoV-2 infection. Wells each received approximately 2 million PBMC, cultured with about 10 IU/ml IL-2 and roughly 9.3 ug/ml peptides. The clonotype comes from a human donor who received a COVID-19 vaccine. The specimen comprised CD4+ T cells from PBMCs cultured with HCoV-NL63 spike peptides, sampled before COVID-19 vaccination.

In nucleotides, the CDR3 is TGTGCCAGCTCCCGGGTAATAGACAATCAGCCCCAGCATTTT. This codes for CASSRVIDNQPQHF. This sequence joins TRBV18 and TRBJ1-5; D remains unclear. Trimming left V 6 bases short and J 3 bases short, with 12 bases between. Looked up from germline, CDR1 is KGHSH and CDR2 is LQKENI. This CDR3 comprises 14 residues.